Shown below are 22 T cell receptor beta chains from a single sample sequenced in a study of blood T cells in healthy people across ages (dated by TCRdb to about 2015). Library preparation used 5' RACE. For sequencing, an Illumina HiSeq 2500 was employed. A second PCR of roughly 6 to 11 cycles was run with a J-beta primer mix and a sample-barcoded 5' primer. TCRdb ran its own pipeline on the public reads, namely fastp trimming at Q25 and MiXCR clone calling, and kept in-frame beta chains. For every CDR3 protein sequence, its rows merge into one entry that carries the most common genes and DNA. This sample gives 550,000 to 750,000 distinct CDR3 sequences in total; roughly 21% of them show up just once. Under 4% of the sample goes to the ten largest clones. The sequencing input was blood. The receptors shown here come from a man between 65 and 85 years old in good health.

This clonotype has a handful of counts. This chain uses TRBV28 with TRBJ1-1, with D possibly being TRBD1 (5 bases). CDR3 length: 13 residues. V was cut by 6 bases and J by 1 base, with 9 bases left in between. CDR1 is MDHEN, CDR2 SYDVKM, per germline. CDR3 sequence: CASRSGGNTEAFF. DNA for the CDR3: TGTGCCAGCAGATCGGGGGGGAACACTGAAGCTTTCTTT.

This chain uses TRBV3-1 with TRBJ2-7; 13 bases match TRBD2. The last part of the DNA fits TRBJ2-1 better; the J call may be wrong. The germline gives CDR1 LGHDT, CDR2 YNNKEL (reference sequence). The CDR3 loop spans 18 amino acids. CDR3 sequence: CASSPPLLTSGRGNEQFF. In nucleotides, the CDR3 is TGTGCCAGCAGCCCCCCTCTCCTTACTAGCGGGAGGGGGAATGAGCAGTTCTTC.

The CDR3 loop is CASSIRTGGDYEQYF. The CDR3 DNA reads TGTGCCAGTAGTATCCGGACAGGGGGAGACTACGAGCAGTACTTC. The V gene is TRBV19, the J gene TRBJ2-7; 10 nucleotides line up with TRBD1. The germline V gene has CDR1 LNHDA and CDR2 SQIVND (reference sequence). Losses at the gene ends were 3 bases for V and 3 bases for J; bases not matched to a gene: 5. The CDR3 has 15 amino acids.

This clonotype was counted only a few times. This chain joins TRBV28 and TRBJ2-1; perhaps D is TRBD1 or TRBD2 (7 bases each). Trimming took 7 bases from V and 3 from J, leaving 16 bases between them. CDR3 length equals 15 residues. CDR1 MDHEN and CDR2 SYDVKM come from the germline V gene. The CDR3 loop is CASTQGGTVYNEQFF. For the CDR3, the DNA is TGTGCCAGCACCCAGGGGGGGACAGTCTACAATGAGCAGTTCTTC.

At least ten counts were recorded for this clonotype. The V and J genes are TRBV29-1 and TRBJ2-3; the D is unclear. CDR3 length: 14 residues. V was pared by 2 bases and J by 5 bases, with 14 bases between. Germline CDR1 reads SQVTM; CDR2 reads ANQGSEA. Here the CDR3 reads CSVETALGRDTQYF. CDR3 DNA sequence: TGCAGCGTTGAAACCGCCCTTGGAAGAGATACGCAGTATTTT.

The chain's CDR3 is CASSQDISSFSYEQYF. CDR3 in DNA: TGCGCCAGCAGCCAAGATATTAGCTCTTTTTCCTACGAGCAGTACTTC. This chain connects TRBV4-1 to TRBJ2-7; no clear D. The CDR3 totals 16 residues. CDR1 is MGHRA and CDR2 is YSYEKL in the germline V gene. Deletions cut 0 bases from V and 1 base from J, with 13 bases between.

The chain recombines TRBV9 with TRBJ1-3; D is perhaps TRBD1 (5 bases). The V end was cut by 0 bases, the J end by 0 bases, with 10 bases between. Germline assignment: CDR1 SGDLS and CDR2 YYNGEE. The CDR3 runs to 16 residues. This CDR3 is CASSVGSGPSGNTIYF. DNA for the CDR3: TGTGCCAGCAGCGTAGGGTCGGGGCCCTCTGGAAACACCATATATTTT.

This sequence joins TRBV5-1 and TRBJ2-2; the match to TRBD2 covers 7 bases. Germline V CDR1 and CDR2: SGHRS, YFSETQ. Losses at the gene ends were 1 base for V and 6 bases for J; bases not matched to a gene: 6. The CDR3 totals 15 residues. The CDR3 sequence: CASSLSSGKAGELFF. The CDR3 DNA sequence: TGCGCCAGCAGCTTGTCCAGCGGGAAAGCCGGGGAGCTGTTTTTT.

The chain employs TRBV2 and TRBJ1-1, with 9 bases identical to TRBD1. Germline V gene lookup returns CDR1 SNHLY and CDR2 FYNNEI. The CDR3 runs 15 residues. V trimming: 7 bases; J trimming: 1 base; junction bases outside the gene matches: 7. The CDR3 spells CASKFGTGPNTEAFF. CDR3 DNA: TGTGCCAGCAAATTTGGGACAGGGCCGAACACTGAAGCTTTCTTT.

The chain combines TRBV14 with TRBJ2-5, with D tentatively TRBD1 (6 bases). The CDR3 length is 16 residues. The germline CDR1 and CDR2 sequences are SGHDN and FVKESK. With 2 bases removed from V and 5 bases from J, the gap between germline ends came to 18 bases. The CDR3 sequence: CASSQPDSKGRETQYF. CDR3 sequence (DNA): TGTGCCAGCAGCCAACCGGACAGTAAGGGACGGGAGACCCAGTACTTC.

This clonotype was counted many times. The V and J genes are TRBV2 and TRBJ1-2, with D unclear. Germline V gene lookup returns CDR1 SNHLY and CDR2 FYNNEI. The CDR3 loop spans 11 amino acids. V was clipped by 3 bases and J by 4 bases, with 3 bases between them. CDR3 sequence reads: CASSEIYGYTF. CDR3 DNA: TGTGCCAGCAGTGAGATCTATGGCTACACCTTC.

On this clonotype itself: The junction differs from germline at one of its ends, possibly a read error. The V and J genes are TRBV6-1 and TRBJ2-3; no definite D call. The CDR3 is 13 amino acids. The germline V gene has CDR1 MNHNS and CDR2 SASEGT. This CDR3 reads CASREALEDTQYF. The CDR3 coding sequence is TGTGCCAGCAGGGAAGCCCTGGAAGATACGCAGTATTTT.

The chain uses TRBV4-2 and TRBJ2-1, with a tentative D call TRBD2 (6 bases). V lost 7 bases, J lost 0 bases, and 10 bases lay in between. The CDR3 runs to 14 residues. Germline assignment: CDR1 LGHNA and CDR2 YNFKEQ. The CDR3 loop reads CASTRLVSYNEQFF. CDR3 nucleotides: TGTGCCAGCACCCGACTAGTCTCCTACAATGAGCAGTTCTTC.

This clonotype was recorded many times. This sequence joins TRBV7-9 and TRBJ2-5, with 11 bases matching TRBD2. With the DNA end fitting TRBJ2-1 better, the J assignment may be wrong. The CDR3 contains 13 residues. From germline, CDR1 is SEHNR and CDR2 FQNEAQ (reference sequence). CDR3 nucleotide sequence: TGTGCCAGCGGACTAGCGGGTGGCAATGAGCAGTTCTTC. It encodes CASGLAGGNEQFF.

The chain employs TRBV3-1 and TRBJ2-1; TRBD2 aligns across 14 bases. CDR1 is LGHDT, CDR2 YNNKEL, per germline (reference sequence). The CDR3 spans 17 residues. V gave up 4 bases and J gave up 4 bases; unmatched junction bases: 6. CDR3 bases: TGTGCCAGCAGCCTCGGACTAGCGGGAGGATTTTACAATGAGCAGTTCTTC. This translates into CASSLGLAGGFYNEQFF.

The chain is built from TRBV6-2 or TRBV6-3 and TRBJ1-6; unclear D gene. The length of the CDR3 is 12 residues. V was clipped by 2 bases and J by 8 bases, with 4 bases between them. Germline V lookup: CDR1 MNHEY, CDR2 SVGEGT. CDR3 bases: TGTGCCAGCAGTTACCCCGATTCACCCCTCCACTTT. It yields the protein CASSYPDSPLHF.

The chain combines TRBV7-9 with TRBJ2-3; a possible D gene is TRBD2 (8 bases). Trimming left V 8 bases short and J 6 bases short, with 21 bases between. Germline V gene sequence: CDR1 SEHNR, CDR2 FQNEAQ (reference sequence). The CDR3 covers 15 residues. In DNA, the CDR3 is TGTGCCAGCGGGGACAGCGGGAGAATGGTGGATACGCAGTATTTT. It yields the protein CASGDSGRMVDTQYF. Combining the CDR3 with reference TRBV7-9 and TRBJ2-3 gives the whole variable domain DTGVSQNPRHKITKRGQNVTFRCDPISEHNRLYWYRQTLGQGPEFLTYFQNEAQLEKSRLLSDRFSAERPKGSFSTLEIQRTEQGDSAMYLCASGDSGRMVDTQYFGPGTRLTVL.

This clonotype was counted only a few times. This chain uses TRBV3-1 with TRBJ2-1; perhaps D is TRBD1 or TRBD2 (5 bases each). Germline CDR1 is LGHDT and CDR2 is YNNKEL (reference sequence). Trimming removed 1 base from V and 2 bases from J, with 15 bases in between. There are 17 residues in the CDR3. CDR3 nucleotides: TGTGCCAGCAGCCAAGTCCCCGGGACGCAACCCTACAATGAGCAGTTCTTC. Protein: CASSQVPGTQPYNEQFF.

V usage is TRBV15 and J usage is TRBJ2-5; 7 bases map to TRBD2. V lost 7 bases and J lost 3; bases outside the gene matches: 11. The CDR3 loop spans 15 amino acids. Germline V gene sequence: CDR1 LNHNV, CDR2 YYDKDF (reference sequence). Here the CDR3 DNA reads TGTGCCACCAACCCCTACGGACGGGGGGAAGAGACCCAGTACTTC. This encodes CATNPYGRGEETQYF.

The V gene is TRBV6-2 or TRBV6-3, the J gene TRBJ1-4, with TRBD1 matching 8 bases. Germline CDR1 reads MNHEY; CDR2 reads SVGEGT. The CDR3 runs 16 residues. The V gene end was trimmed by 5 bases and the J gene end by 3 bases; junction bases not matched to a gene: 8. The CDR3 is CASSDRGRWSNEKLFF. The CDR3 DNA reads TGTGCCAGCAGTGACAGGGGACGTTGGTCTAATGAAAAACTGTTTTTT.

On this clonotype: A much larger clone differs from this one at a single base, so this may be a read error. The V gene is TRBV28, the J gene TRBJ2-1; 10 bases are shared with TRBD2. Per the germline V gene, CDR1 is MDHEN and CDR2 is SYDVKM. CDR3 length equals 21 residues. The J segment lost 5 bases and the V segment lost 4 bases, leaving 23 bases of the junction unmatched. CDR3 sequence reads: CASSSARGAGGPQVYHNEQFF. The CDR3 nucleotides are TGTGCCAGCAGTTCGGCCAGGGGAGCGGGAGGGCCTCAGGTTTATCACAATGAGCAGTTCTTC. The complete variable domain, with remaining parts taken from reference TRBV28 and TRBJ2-1, reads DVKVTQSSRYLVKRTGEKVFLECVQDMDHENMFWYRQDPGLGLRLIYFSYDVKMKEKGDIPEGYSVSREKKERFSLILESASTNQTSMYLCASSSARGAGGPQVYHNEQFFGPGTRLTVL.

This clonotype has ten or more counts. The rearrangement links TRBV20-1 to TRBJ2-3; no clear D. The CDR3 has 12 residues. The V gene's germline CDR1 is DFQATT and CDR2 SNEGSKA (reference sequence). V lost 0 bases to trimming and J lost 6 bases, with 7 bases between them. CDR3 residues: CSARDSRDTQYF. For the CDR3, the DNA is TGCAGTGCTAGAGATTCAAGGGATACGCAGTATTTT.